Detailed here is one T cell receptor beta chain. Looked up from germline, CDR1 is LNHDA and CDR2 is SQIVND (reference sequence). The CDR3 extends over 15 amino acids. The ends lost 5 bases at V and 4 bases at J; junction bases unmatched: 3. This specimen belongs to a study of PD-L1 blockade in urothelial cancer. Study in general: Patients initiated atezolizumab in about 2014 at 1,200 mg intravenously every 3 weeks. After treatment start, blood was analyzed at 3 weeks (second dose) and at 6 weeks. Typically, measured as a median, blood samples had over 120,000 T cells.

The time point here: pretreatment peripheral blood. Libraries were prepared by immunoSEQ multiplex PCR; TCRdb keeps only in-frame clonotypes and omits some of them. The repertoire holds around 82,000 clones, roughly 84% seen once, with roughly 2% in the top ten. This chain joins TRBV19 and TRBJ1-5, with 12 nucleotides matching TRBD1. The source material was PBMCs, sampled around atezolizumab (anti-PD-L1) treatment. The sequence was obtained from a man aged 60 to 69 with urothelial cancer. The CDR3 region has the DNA TGTGCCAGTAGTGGGGGACAGGGGGCAAATCAGCCCCAGCATTTT. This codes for CASSGGQGANQPQHF.